Below are 25 T cell receptor beta chains sequenced from a single sample in a study of CD8+ T cells in alopecia areata. Following RNA extraction, reverse transcription yielded cDNA that acted as the sequencing template. Profiling relied on immunoSEQ multiplex PCR, and the TCRdb table lists in-frame clones only, not all of them. The table lists around 98,000 clones, 40% to 45% of them singletons, with around 0.8% in the top ten. Sequenced: CD4+ T cells sorted from blood. Receptor source: a human donor with alopecia areata.

The chain is built from TRBV29-1 and TRBJ2-1; possibly TRBD2 for D (5 bases). Germline loops: CDR1 SQVTM, CDR2 ANQGSEA. CDR3 length: 12 residues. Trimming pared 5 bases from V and 4 bases from J, leaving 9 bases between. In DNA form, the CDR3 reads TGCAGCGTTAGTCCGGGGTACAATGAGCAGTTCTTC. The encoded protein is CSVSPGYNEQFF.

CDR3 coding DNA: TGCAGCGTTGAAGGAGAGGACAGGGGGCGTAATGAGCAGTTCTTC. Residues: CSVEGEDRGRNEQFF. The chain links TRBV29-1 to TRBJ2-1, with 11 nucleotides matching TRBD1. There are 15 residues in the CDR3. Germline values: CDR1 SQVTM, CDR2 ANQGSEA. Trimming cost V 1 base and J 7 bases; bases outside gene matches: 6.

A few counts support this clone. The J gene is TRBJ2-4, the V gene TRBV29-1; D perhaps matches TRBD1 (6 bases). In germline, CDR1 is SQVTM, CDR2 ANQGSEA. The CDR3 length is 17 residues. Between the trimmed V and J ends, which lost 2 bases and 1 base, there was a span of 18 bases. The CDR3 DNA reads as TGCAGCGTTGAATACTATCGACCAGGGGTGGCCAAAAACATTCAGTACTTC. It is translated as CSVEYYRPGVAKNIQYF.

This clone was counted once. The chain joins TRBV28 to TRBJ2-3; perhaps TRBD1 as D (5 bases). This CDR3 is 14 amino acids long. The V gene lost 5 bases and the J gene lost 2 bases, with 11 bases spanning the gap. The V gene's germline CDR1 is MDHEN and CDR2 SYDVKM. The CDR3 coding sequence is TGTGCCAGCAGTCCCATGGGGCACACAGATACGCAGTATTTT. Encoded protein: CASSPMGHTDTQYF.

This clone has only a few counts. CDR3 region: CASRGQAFEKLFF. CDR3 DNA sequence: TGTGCCAGCAGGGGGCAGGCATTTGAAAAACTGTTTTTT. The J gene is TRBJ1-4, the V gene TRBV28, with D possibly being TRBD1 (5 bases). The V gene's germline CDR1 is MDHEN and CDR2 SYDVKM. The CDR3 extends over 13 amino acids. Trimming removed 6 bases at V and 7 bases at J, with 12 bases between.

The chain combines TRBV5-1 with TRBJ1-4; D not resolved. V gave up 2 bases and J gave up 0 bases, with 11 bases separating them. The CDR3 runs 16 residues. Germline-derived CDR1 and CDR2 are SGHRS and YFSETQ. The CDR3 here is CASSLGGIATNEKLFF. DNA for the CDR3: TGCGCCAGCAGCTTAGGCGGGATTGCAACTAATGAAAAACTGTTTTTT.

This clone was seen more than once but under ten times. V and J are TRBV29-1 and TRBJ2-1, with D unresolved. The V gene lost 4 bases and the J gene lost 6 bases, with 4 bases spanning the gap. Germline CDR1 is SQVTM and CDR2 is ANQGSEA. CDR3 length: 10 residues. The CDR3 nucleotides read TGCAGCGTTGCCAGCAATGAGCAGTTCTTC. The encoded protein is CSVASNEQFF.

This clone was observed at least ten times. The V gene is TRBV5-4, the J gene TRBJ2-3; 8 bases match TRBD2. The length of the CDR3 is 16 residues. V was clipped by 4 bases and J by 3 bases; unmatched bases: 10. Germline V lookup: CDR1 SGHNT, CDR2 YYREEE (reference sequence). The CDR3 sequence: CASSQFTSGRTDTQYF. CDR3 DNA sequence: TGTGCCAGCAGCCAATTCACTAGCGGCAGAACAGATACGCAGTATTTT.

This chain links TRBV29-1 with TRBJ2-7; no firm D call. The CDR3 length is 11 residues. Per germline, CDR1 SQVTM and CDR2 ANQGSEA. V was trimmed by 6 bases and J by 1 base, leaving 7 bases between them. The CDR3 protein is CSVAASYEQYF. The CDR3, as DNA: TGCAGCGTGGCTGCTTCCTACGAGCAGTACTTC.

The V gene is TRBV29-1, the J gene TRBJ2-7; D unresolved. CDR3 size: 12 residues. The V end was cut by 2 bases, the J end by 3 bases, with 8 bases between. The V gene's germline CDR1 is SQVTM and CDR2 ANQGSEA. The CDR3 region has the DNA TGCAGCGTTGAAAAGGGTAGCTACGAGCAGTACTTC. Translated, it gives CSVEKGSYEQYF.

This clone was seen more than once but under ten times. CDR3 in DNA: TGCAGCGTTTTAAGACCCTTAAACACTGAAGCTTTCTTT. This encodes CSVLRPLNTEAFF. The rearrangement joins TRBV29-1 to TRBJ1-1; D is unresolved. From germline, CDR1 is SQVTM and CDR2 ANQGSEA. This CDR3 contains 13 residues. V lost 5 bases and J lost 2, with 12 bases in between.

This clone was detected only a few times. The chain couples TRBV19 to TRBJ1-1, with 8 positions matching TRBD1. Germline loops: CDR1 LNHDA, CDR2 SQIVND (reference sequence). This CDR3 contains 13 residues. V trimming: 7 bases; J trimming: 6 bases; junction bases outside the gene matches: 7. The CDR3 region is CASTLVDRAEAFF. CDR3 sequence (DNA): TGTGCCAGTACCCTGGTGGACAGGGCTGAAGCTTTCTTT.

The rearrangement links TRBV7-9 to TRBJ1-4, with D maybe TRBD1 (6 bases). The CDR3 is made up of 15 amino acids. Germline V CDR1 and CDR2: SEHNR, FQNEAQ (reference sequence). V was cut by 5 bases and J by 6 bases, with 16 bases left in between. The CDR3 DNA reads TGTGCCAGCAGCAAAACTCAGGGGATCGATGAAAAACTGTTTTTT. It codes for CASSKTQGIDEKLFF.

This clone was observed a few times. Relative to the germline gene, one junction end is altered; a read error may explain this. Here the CDR3 DNA reads TGTGCCAGCAGATCCGACGGGACCCACTCGGTTTCCTTT. Translating gives CASRSDGTHSVSF. The chain has TRBV28 and TRBJ1-1; tentatively, D is TRBD1 (5 bases). The germline V gene encodes CDR1 MDHEN and CDR2 SYDVKM. The length of the CDR3 is 13 residues. The full variable domain, in which reference TRBV28 and TRBJ1-1 provide the parts outside the CDR3, is DVKVTQSSRYLVKRTGEKVFLECVQDMDHENMFWYRQDPGLGLRLIYFSYDVKMKEKGDIPEGYSVSREKKERFSLILESASTNQTSMYLCASRSDGTHSVSFGQGTRLTVV.

This sequence joins TRBV29-1 and TRBJ2-3, with D tentatively TRBD1 (5 bases). Between the trimmed V and J ends, which lost 3 bases and 4 bases, there was a span of 11 bases. Germline CDR1 and CDR2: SQVTM and ANQGSEA. The CDR3 is 13 residues long. Here the CDR3 DNA reads TGCAGCGTTGACAGGGCAGTAGCAGATACGCAGTATTTT. Amino acids: CSVDRAVADTQYF.

The chain combines TRBV7-2 with TRBJ2-7; possible D gene TRBD2, 7 bases. V lost 2 bases and J lost 7, with 15 bases in between. The CDR3 spans 14 residues. Per germline, CDR1 SGHTA and CDR2 FQGNSA. The CDR3 sequence is CASSLTRGAGEQYF. Written as DNA, the CDR3 is TGTGCCAGCAGCTTAACCCGGGGGGCGGGAGAGCAGTACTTC. Supplemented by reference TRBV7-2 and TRBJ2-7, the full variable domain reads GAGVSQSPSNKVTEKGKDVELRCDPISGHTALYWYRQSLGQGLEFLIYFQGNSAPDKSGLPSDRFSAERTGGSVSTLTIQRTQQEDSAVYLCASSLTRGAGEQYFGPGTRLTVT.

The chain combines TRBV23-1 with TRBJ2-5; D possibly corresponds to TRBD1 (5 bases). TRBV23-1 qualifies as an ORF whose function is uncertain. The CDR3 has 11 residues. The V and J ends lost 7 bases and 5 bases respectively, with 8 bases between them. CDR3 protein: CASTKGETQYF. The DNA of the CDR3 is TGCGCCAGCACGAAGGGGGAGACCCAGTACTTC.

This chain uses TRBV29-1 with TRBJ2-1, with 7 bases that match TRBD2. V lost 4 bases to trimming and J lost 4 bases; unmatched junction nucleotides: 7. The CDR3 has 14 amino acids. Per the germline V gene, CDR1 is SQVTM and CDR2 is ANQGSEA. CDR3 bases: TGCAGCGTTGCCGGCGGGAGCATATACAATGAGCAGTTCTTC. It translates to CSVAGGSIYNEQFF.

The chain recombines TRBV10-3 with TRBJ1-5; D is unresolved. The CDR3 is 12 residues long. Germline V CDR1 and CDR2: ENHRY, SYGVKD. The V end lost 8 bases, the J end lost 0 bases, and 5 bases lay between the germline ends. This CDR3 reads CAIGYSNQPQHF. In DNA, the CDR3 is TGTGCCATCGGTTATAGCAATCAGCCCCAGCATTTT.

The chain is built from TRBV7-9 and TRBJ2-1; 12 bases agree with TRBD2. V trimming: 7 bases; J trimming: 7 bases; junction bases outside the gene matches: 5. The germline CDR1 and CDR2 sequences are SEHNR and FQNEAQ (reference sequence). This CDR3 is 14 amino acids long. CDR3 loop: CASNLAGGENEQFF. Here the CDR3 DNA reads TGTGCCAGCAACCTAGCGGGAGGGGAGAATGAGCAGTTCTTC. The full variable domain, rest sourced from reference TRBV7-9 and TRBJ2-1, is DTGVSQNPRHKITKRGQNVTFRCDPISEHNRLYWYRQTLGQGPEFLTYFQNEAQLEKSRLLSDRFSAERPKGSFSTLEIQRTEQGDSAMYLCASNLAGGENEQFFGPGTRLTVL.

The V and J genes are TRBV7-9 and TRBJ2-3; D possibly corresponds to TRBD2 (5 bases). V shed 1 base and J shed 5 bases, with 7 bases lying between them. In germline, CDR1 is SEHNR, CDR2 FQNEAQ (reference sequence). The CDR3 covers 13 residues. The CDR3 nucleotides read TGTGCCAGCAGCTTAGGCCGGGGAGATACGCAGTATTTT. Protein: CASSLGRGDTQYF.

This clone was observed a few times. DNA for the CDR3: TGTGCCAGCAGCCTCTCGCCCAGCTCCTACAATGAGCAGTTCTTC. It codes for CASSLSPSSYNEQFF. The chain combines TRBV7-2 with TRBJ2-1; D remains unclear. The CDR3 contains 15 residues. V dropped 5 bases and J dropped 0 bases, with 11 bases sitting between them. CDR1 is SGHTA, CDR2 FQGNSA, per germline.

The chain carries TRBV10-3 and TRBJ2-3, with 8 bases fitting TRBD1. The CDR3 totals 15 residues. Unmatched junction bases numbered 5, after V lost 2 bases and J lost 4 bases. Germline V gene sequence: CDR1 ENHRY, CDR2 SYGVKD. The CDR3 DNA reads as TGTGCCATCAGTGAGCCCAAGACAGGGGCAGATACGCAGTATTTT. Encoded protein: CAISEPKTGADTQYF.

This rearrangement joins TRBV6-4 to TRBJ2-7; no clear D. This CDR3 spans 13 amino acids. Germline V gene sequence: CDR1 MRHNA, CDR2 SNTAGT. V lost 4 bases and J 3 bases, leaving 10 bases between the germline ends. CDR3: CASSGSVVYEQYF. CDR3 nucleotide sequence: TGTGCCAGCAGTGGGTCCGTTGTCTACGAGCAGTACTTC.

The V and J genes are TRBV20-1 and TRBJ2-7; no definite D call. CDR1 is DFQATT and CDR2 is SNEGSKA in the germline V gene (reference sequence). The V end lost 3 bases, the J end lost 7 bases, and 7 bases lay between the germline ends. The CDR3 consists of 10 residues. This CDR3 reads CSASVKEQYF. The CDR3 DNA reads TGCAGTGCTAGCGTAAAGGAGCAGTACTTC.